The 21 T cell receptor beta chains below come from one sample, sequenced in a study of T cell repertoires in cytomegalovirus infection. TCRdb re-called the reads with MiXCR, one entry per CDR3 protein. The sample includes some 680,000 distinct CDR3 sequences, roughly a third of them seen just once. The sequenced sample consisted of PBMCs. All receptors derive from a human donor in good health (CMV status not recorded). Some clones in this sample may be carry-over from other donors' samples.

V gene TRBV7-9 combines with J gene TRBJ2-7; the match to TRBD2 covers 7 bases. J gave up 0 bases and V 4 bases, and 6 bases lay outside the gene matches. The CDR3 has 15 amino acids. CDR1 and CDR2 (germline): SEHNR, FQNEAQ (reference sequence). CDR3 region: CASSSIGTTSYEQYF. Here the CDR3 DNA reads TGTGCCAGCAGCTCAATCGGGACTACCTCCTACGAGCAGTACTTC. Full variable domain (missing parts from reference TRBV7-9 and TRBJ2-7): DTGVSQNPRHKITKRGQNVTFRCDPISEHNRLYWYRQTLGQGPEFLTYFQNEAQLEKSRLLSDRFSAERPKGSFSTLEIQRTEQGDSAMYLCASSSIGTTSYEQYFGPGTRLTVT.

About this clonotype: This may arise from a read error, as a much more abundant clone is one base away. The chain joins TRBV28 to TRBJ2-4; perhaps TRBD2 as D (9 bases). The CDR3 is made up of 15 amino acids. CDR1 and CDR2 (germline): MDHEN, SYDVKM. CDR3 in DNA: TGTGCCAGCAGCGGACAGGGACTAGCCAAAAACATTCATTACTTC. Encoded protein: CASSGQGLAKNIHYF.

CDR3 protein: CASSQGAADTQYF. CDR3 coding DNA: TGCGCCAGCAGCCAAGGGGCGGCAGATACGCAGTATTTT. V is TRBV4-1 and J is TRBJ2-3; unclear D gene. The length of the CDR3 is 13 residues. Per the germline V gene, CDR1 is MGHRA and CDR2 is YSYEKL. The germline V and J ends were trimmed by 1 base and 4 bases, with 6 bases remaining between them.

This clonotype was counted a single time. The chain uses TRBV7-8 and TRBJ2-1, with 9 bases identical to TRBD1. Germline-derived CDR1 and CDR2 are SGHVS and FQNEAQ. V trimming: 4 bases; J trimming: 1 base; junction bases outside the gene matches: 8. The length of the CDR3 is 17 residues. CDR3 amino acids: CASSSGTGFRSYNEQFF. The DNA of the CDR3 is TGTGCCAGCAGCTCCGGGACAGGGTTTCGGTCCTACAATGAGCAGTTCTTC.

V gene TRBV7-8 combines with J gene TRBJ1-1; perhaps TRBD1 as D (5 bases). The CDR3 spans 13 residues. The germline CDR1 and CDR2 sequences are SGHVS and FQNEAQ. V lost 0 bases to trimming and J lost 6 bases, with 8 bases between them. The CDR3 region has the DNA TGTGCCAGCAGCTTAGCGGGGCCCGCTGAAGCTTTCTTT. It specifies CASSLAGPAEAFF.

The sample holds many counts of this clonotype. The rearrangement uses TRBV6-6 and TRBJ1-6, with unresolved D. This CDR3 region has 16 residues. Germline values: CDR1 MNHNY, CDR2 SVGAGI (reference sequence). Trimming removed 0 bases at V and 2 bases at J, with 8 bases between. CDR3 in amino acids: CASSYSAGPYNSPLHF. The CDR3 DNA reads as TGTGCCAGCAGTTACTCGGCAGGACCCTATAATTCACCCCTCCACTTT.

This clonotype was counted a few times. V usage is TRBV19 and J usage is TRBJ1-5; the match to TRBD1 covers 8 bases. The germline V gene has CDR1 LNHDA and CDR2 SQIVND (reference sequence). The CDR3 has 14 residues. The V and J ends lost 9 bases and 1 base, in that order; junction bases with no gene match: 5. CDR3 sequence (DNA): TGTGCCAGCCACCGGGACAGGAGCAATCAGCCCCAGCATTTT. Protein product: CASHRDRSNQPQHF.

There are a few counts of this clonotype. The chain is built from TRBV4-1 and TRBJ1-1; 9 bases agree with TRBD1. Trimming removed 1 base from V and 4 bases from J; junction bases left unmatched: 19. The CDR3 runs to 20 residues. CDR1 and CDR2 from the germline V gene are MGHRA and YSYEKL. In DNA, the CDR3 is TGCGCCAGCAGCCAAGGACAGGGGGGAGTGCCTCGCGGAGTTGGCACTGAAGCTTTCTTT. Residues: CASSQGQGGVPRGVGTEAFF.

This clonotype has just a few counts. V and J are TRBV29-1 and TRBJ2-5; D perhaps matches TRBD2 (6 bases). CDR3 length: 12 amino acids. The germline V gene has CDR1 SQVTM and CDR2 ANQGSEA. Trimming stripped 7 bases from V and 5 bases from J, with 14 bases between. The CDR3 bases are TGCAGCGCCGGACCTGGGGGGGAGACCCAGTACTTC. Residues: CSAGPGGETQYF.

This clonotype appeared many times. The V and J genes are TRBV7-2 and TRBJ2-7; 8 bases line up with TRBD2. The CDR3 runs 20 residues. J was trimmed by 1 base and V by 4 bases; bases with no gene match: 21. Germline values: CDR1 SGHTA, CDR2 FQGNSA. The CDR3 loop is CASSSEWPGGSGSGSYEQYF. CDR3 in DNA: TGTGCCAGCAGCTCAGAGTGGCCGGGGGGAAGCGGGAGTGGGTCCTACGAGCAGTACTTC.

Many counts were recorded for this clonotype. The V gene is TRBV7-2, the J gene TRBJ2-7; 11 positions agree with TRBD2. V lost 4 bases to trimming and J lost 3 bases; unmatched junction nucleotides: 11. Germline V lookup: CDR1 SGHTA, CDR2 FQGNSA. CDR3 length: 17 amino acids. The CDR3 region has the DNA TGTGCCAGCAGCTCGTCACAAGCCGGGACTAGCGGCTACGAGCAGTACTTC. Residues: CASSSSQAGTSGYEQYF.

The chain is built from TRBV2 and TRBJ2-3; D might be TRBD1 (6 bases). The CDR3 runs 17 residues. V was clipped by 6 bases and J by 0 bases, with 19 bases between them. CDR1 is SNHLY and CDR2 is FYNNEI in the germline V gene. Written as DNA, the CDR3 is TGTGCCAGCAGAAAGGACAGAACTCATTTAAGCACAGATACGCAGTATTTT. Protein product: CASRKDRTHLSTDTQYF. Looking up the rest from reference TRBV2 and TRBJ2-3 gives the full variable domain: EPEVTQTPSHQVTQMGQEVILRCVPISNHLYFYWYRQILGQKVEFLVSFYNNEISEKSEIFDDQFSVERPDGSNFTLKIRSTKLEDSAMYFCASRKDRTHLSTDTQYFGPGTRLTVL.

The CDR3: CASSTLGRRTEAFF. The CDR3, as DNA: TGTGCCAGCAGCACCCTGGGACGGCGCACTGAAGCTTTCTTT. The J gene is TRBJ1-1, the V gene TRBV27, with D maybe TRBD1 (5 bases). The CDR3 has 14 amino acids. Trimming took 6 bases from V and 4 from J, leaving 15 bases between them. The germline V gene has CDR1 MNHEY and CDR2 SMNVEV (reference sequence).

This clonotype was counted between two and nine times. The DNA for the CDR3 is TGTGCCAGCAGTCGAGACAGCGGCTCTTACTACGAGCAGTACTTC. It codes for CASSRDSGSYYEQYF. V and J are TRBV27 and TRBJ2-7; either TRBD1 or TRBD2 may fit D (5 bases each). The CDR3 has 15 residues. The V end lost 5 bases, the J end lost 3 bases, and 17 bases lay between the germline ends. CDR1 and CDR2 (germline): MNHEY, SMNVEV (reference sequence).

Notes on this clonotype: This clone may be a read error of a much larger clone one base away. Given the absence of the conserved phenylalanine or tryptophan at the CDR3 end, a read error is likely. This chain connects TRBV7-2 to TRBJ2-7; D unresolved. CDR3 length: 14 residues. CDR1 is SGHTA, CDR2 FQGNSA, per germline. V shed 1 base and J shed 2 bases, with 9 bases lying between them. The CDR3 DNA reads TGTGCCAGCAGCTTAGGTACCCAACCCTACGAGCAGTACTTA. Protein: CASSLGTQPYEQYL.

In this sample, this clonotype turned up many times. CDR3 sequence reads: CASSPSPATGTTEAFF. CDR3 bases: TGTGCCAGTAGTCCGTCCCCAGCGACAGGGACCACTGAAGCTTTCTTT. V is TRBV19 and J is TRBJ1-1; TRBD1 aligns across 7 bases. Germline CDR1 is LNHDA and CDR2 is SQIVND (reference sequence). J gave up 4 bases and V 5 bases, and 13 bases lay outside the gene matches. CDR3 length equals 16 residues.

This clonotype was seen many times. J is TRBJ1-5 and V is TRBV28; D may be TRBD1 (5 bases). Deletions cut 7 bases from V and 0 bases from J, with 10 bases between. Germline V gives CDR1 MDHEN, CDR2 SYDVKM. This CDR3 comprises 14 residues. CDR3 protein: CASIQGGSNQPQHF. The CDR3 bases are TGTGCCAGCATTCAGGGAGGTAGCAATCAGCCCCAGCATTTT.

This clonotype was recorded a few times. This sequence joins TRBV12-3 or TRBV12-4 and TRBJ1-6, with D perhaps TRBD1 (5 bases). CDR3 length equals 14 residues. The V and J ends lost 6 bases and 7 bases respectively, with 13 bases between them. The CDR3 nucleotides read TGTGCCAGCAGGGCGCGACAGTACAATTCACCCCTCCACTTT. It yields the protein CASRARQYNSPLHF.

In its sample, this clonotype was seen a few times. This sequence joins TRBV4-1 and TRBJ1-3; unclear D gene. Trimming shortened V by 0 bases and J by 6 bases, and 6 bases separated the two germline ends. The CDR3 is 13 residues long. CDR1 is MGHRA and CDR2 is YSYEKL in the germline V gene. The CDR3 protein is CASSQEGKNTIYF. The CDR3 DNA sequence: TGCGCCAGCAGCCAAGAGGGTAAAAACACCATATATTTT.

This clonotype has a handful of counts. This chain links TRBV7-9 with TRBJ1-2; weak D call: TRBD1 (5 bases). The CDR3 consists of 13 residues. Per the germline V gene, CDR1 is SEHNR and CDR2 is FQNEAQ (reference sequence). Trimming pared 5 bases from V and 3 bases from J, leaving 10 bases between. The CDR3 spells CASSKPGDYGYTF. The CDR3 DNA is TGTGCCAGCAGCAAGCCGGGGGACTATGGCTACACCTTC.

The chain carries TRBV10-3 and TRBJ1-5; a possible D gene is TRBD1 (5 bases). Germline V gene data show CDR1 as ENHRY and CDR2 as SYGVKD. The CDR3 totals 14 residues. V lost 6 bases, J lost 3 bases, and 12 bases lay in between. CDR3 residues: CAIRQEGPNQPQHF. The CDR3 DNA sequence: TGTGCCATCAGACAGGAGGGTCCCAATCAGCCCCAGCATTTT.